This entry describes one T cell receptor beta chain. Researchers ran the PCR with 60 Vbeta and 13 Jbeta primers. Some clones are missing from TCRdb's copy, which holds only in-frame ones; the method was immunoSEQ multiplex PCR. The table records about 130,000 clones, more than 65% of them present only once. Donors were nominally healthy when sampled, though unrecorded immune exposures were likely. This entry comes from a study of cytomegalovirus exposure and HLA in healthy donors. Overall study context: A data release that came early held some 79 million unique TCRs from HLA-typed donors.

Germline V gives CDR1 SGHDT, CDR2 YYEEEE. With 5 bases clipped from V and 6 bases from J, the junction kept 9 bases outside the gene matches. CDR3 length equals 15 residues. This TCR derives from a woman under 30 in good health and CMV-seropositive. Sequencing was performed on PBMCs. This chain joins TRBV5-6 and TRBJ2-1; TRBD1 matches 9 bases. Here the CDR3 reads CASSLVGQGGNEQFF. CDR3 bases: TGTGCCAGCAGTCTGGTGGGACAGGGCGGCAATGAGCAGTTCTTC. The full variable domain, rest sourced from reference TRBV5-6 and TRBJ2-1, is DAGVTQSPTHLIKTRGQQVTLRCSPKSGHDTVSWYQQALGQGPQFIFQYYEEEERQRGNFPDRFSGHQFPNYSSELNVNALLLGDSALYLCASSLVGQGGNEQFFGPGTRLTVL.